This T cell receptor beta chain derives from a study of chemoradiotherapy in HPV16-positive cancers. Study-wide background: A couple of HPV16-positive patients' cells yielded candidate HPV-specific clones and common motifs. Regarding the study as a whole: During treatment, candidate HPV-specific clones and E7-related motifs expanded in tumor. For HPV16-positive patients, expanding HPV-responsive T cells associated with longer recurrence-free survival.

Clones were sequenced by immunoSEQ multiplex PCR, and TCRdb holds only the in-frame ones, with some missing. The sample includes 25,000 to 35,000 clones, about 91% seen only once; the top ten take roughly 4.4%. Over chemoradiotherapy, repertoires were sampled more than once. Trimming took 3 bases from V and 8 from J, leaving 16 bases between them. Germline V gives CDR1 GTSNPN, CDR2 SVGIG (reference sequence). There are 13 residues in the CDR3. A word on this clone: As yet, its antigen is unknown.

This receptor was identified in a human donor with HPV-associated anogenital cancer. This specimen consisted of blood, obtained from a patient who underwent chemoradiotherapy. The V gene is TRBV30, the J gene TRBJ1-2, with a possible D match to TRBD1 (6 bases). CDR3 residues: CAWSSSQGGGYTF. In nucleotides, the CDR3 is TGTGCCTGGAGCTCCTCACAGGGTGGCGGCTACACCTTC.